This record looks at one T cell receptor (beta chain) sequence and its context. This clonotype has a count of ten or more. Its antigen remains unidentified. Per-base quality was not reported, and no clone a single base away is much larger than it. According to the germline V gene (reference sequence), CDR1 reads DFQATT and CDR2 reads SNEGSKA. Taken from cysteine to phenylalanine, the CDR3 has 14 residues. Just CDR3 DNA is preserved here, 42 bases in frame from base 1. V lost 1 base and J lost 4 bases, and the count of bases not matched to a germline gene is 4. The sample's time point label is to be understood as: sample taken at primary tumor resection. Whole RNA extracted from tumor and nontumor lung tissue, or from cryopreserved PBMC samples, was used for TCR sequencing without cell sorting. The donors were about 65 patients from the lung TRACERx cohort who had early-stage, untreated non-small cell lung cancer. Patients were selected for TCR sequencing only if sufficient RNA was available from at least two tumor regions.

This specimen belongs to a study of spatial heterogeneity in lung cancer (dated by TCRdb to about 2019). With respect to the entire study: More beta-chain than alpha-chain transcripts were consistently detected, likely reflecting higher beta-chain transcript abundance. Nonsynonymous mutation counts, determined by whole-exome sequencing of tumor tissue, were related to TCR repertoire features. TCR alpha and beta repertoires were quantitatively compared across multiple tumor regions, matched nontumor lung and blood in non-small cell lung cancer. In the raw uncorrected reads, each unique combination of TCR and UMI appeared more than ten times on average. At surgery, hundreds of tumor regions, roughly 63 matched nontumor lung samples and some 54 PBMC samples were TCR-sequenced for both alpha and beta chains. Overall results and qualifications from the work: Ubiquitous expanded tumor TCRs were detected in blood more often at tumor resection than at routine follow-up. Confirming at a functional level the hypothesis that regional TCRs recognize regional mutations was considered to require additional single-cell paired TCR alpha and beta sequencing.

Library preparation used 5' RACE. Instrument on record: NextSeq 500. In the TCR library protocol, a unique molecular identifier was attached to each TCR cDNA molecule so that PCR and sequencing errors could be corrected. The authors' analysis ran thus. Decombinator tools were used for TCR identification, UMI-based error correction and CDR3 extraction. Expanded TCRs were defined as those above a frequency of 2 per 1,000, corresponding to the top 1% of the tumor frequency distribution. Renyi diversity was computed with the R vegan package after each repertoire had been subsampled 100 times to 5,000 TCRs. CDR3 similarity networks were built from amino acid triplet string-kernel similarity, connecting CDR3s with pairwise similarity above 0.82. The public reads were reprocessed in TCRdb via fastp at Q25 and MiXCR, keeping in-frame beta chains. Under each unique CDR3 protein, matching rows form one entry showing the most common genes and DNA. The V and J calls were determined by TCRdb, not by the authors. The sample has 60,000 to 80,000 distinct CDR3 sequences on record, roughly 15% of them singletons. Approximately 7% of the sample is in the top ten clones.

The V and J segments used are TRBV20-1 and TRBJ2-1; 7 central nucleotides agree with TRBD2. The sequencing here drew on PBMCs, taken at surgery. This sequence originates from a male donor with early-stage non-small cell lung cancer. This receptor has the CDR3 CSARGLADYNEQFF. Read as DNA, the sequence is TGCAGTGCTAGAGGGCTAGCGGATTACAATGAGCAGTTCTTC.